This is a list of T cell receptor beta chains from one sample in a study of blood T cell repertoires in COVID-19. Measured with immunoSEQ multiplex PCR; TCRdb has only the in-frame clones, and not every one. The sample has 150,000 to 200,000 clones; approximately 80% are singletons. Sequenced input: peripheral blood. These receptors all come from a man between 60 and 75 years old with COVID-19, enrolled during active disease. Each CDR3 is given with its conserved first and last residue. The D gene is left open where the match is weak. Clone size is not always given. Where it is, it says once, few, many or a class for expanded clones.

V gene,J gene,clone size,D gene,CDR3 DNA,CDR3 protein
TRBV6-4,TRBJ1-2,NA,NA,TGTGCCAGCAGTAGTAGTCTTAACTATGGCTACACCTTC,CASSSSLNYGYTF
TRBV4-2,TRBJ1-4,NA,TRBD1,TGTGCCAGCAGCCCCAGTGAGGGGGCCGGAGAAAAACTGTTTTTT,CASSPSEGAGEKLFF
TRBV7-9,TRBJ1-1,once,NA,TGTGCCAGCAGCTTAGAGAAGGGGATCGCTGAAGCTTTCTTT,CASSLEKGIAEAFF
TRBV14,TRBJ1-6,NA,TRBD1,TGTGCCAGCAGCCAAGGGGCATTAGCAGGGGGTTCACCCCTCCACTTT,CASSQGALAGGSPLHF
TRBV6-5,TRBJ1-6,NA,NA,TGTGCCAGCAACACGGACGGCAGGGTCAATTCACCCCTCCACTTT,CASNTDGRVNSPLHF
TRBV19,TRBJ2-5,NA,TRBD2,TGTGCCAGTAGTATAGCTAGAGCGGGGGGACAAGAGACCCAGTACTTC,CASSIARAGGQETQYF
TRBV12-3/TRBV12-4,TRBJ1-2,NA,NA,TGTGCCAGCAGTGCCGACAGAAACTATGGCTACACCTTC,CASSADRNYGYTF
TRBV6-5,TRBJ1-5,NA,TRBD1,TGTGCCAGCAGTTACTCGGGGACAGGGGGCCAAACCCAGCATTTT,CASSYSGTGGQTQHF
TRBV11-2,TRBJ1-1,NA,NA,TGTGCCAGCAGCCGGCGGGGGCTCACTGAAGCTTTCTTT,CASSRRGLTEAFF
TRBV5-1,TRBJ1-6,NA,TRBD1,TGCGCCAGCAGCAGGGACAGGGGTGGTTCACCCCTCCACTTT,CASSRDRGGSPLHF
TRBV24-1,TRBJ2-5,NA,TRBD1,TGTGCCACCAGTGATCCGGGACAGGCCTTAGCCCAGTACTTC,CATSDPGQALAQYF
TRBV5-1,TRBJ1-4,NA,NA,TGCGCCAGCAGCACATCAGGGTTGGCTAATGAAAAACTGTTTTTT,CASSTSGLANEKLFF
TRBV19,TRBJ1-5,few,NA,TGTGCCACTAATACTGGGGGGGGACTCAATCAGCCCCAGCATTTT,CATNTGGGLNQPQHF
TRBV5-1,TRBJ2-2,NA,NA,TGCGCCAGCAGCTTGGATCTGACTATTGCAGGGGAGCTGTTTTTT,CASSLDLTIAGELFF
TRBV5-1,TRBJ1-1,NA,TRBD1,TGCGCCAGCAGCTCGGGACAGCCGAACACTGAAGCTTTCTTT,CASSSGQPNTEAFF
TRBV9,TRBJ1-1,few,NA,TGTGCCAGCAGCCCGGAGGTTCGGGGAATGAACACTGAAGCTTTCTTT,CASSPEVRGMNTEAFF
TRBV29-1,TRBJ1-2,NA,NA,TGCAGCGTTACCAGGGCTAACTATGGCTACACCTTC,CSVTRANYGYTF
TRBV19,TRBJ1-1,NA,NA,TGTGCCAGTAGTATAAGGGGAGGGGGTGGCACTGAAGCTTTCTTT,CASSIRGGGGTEAFF
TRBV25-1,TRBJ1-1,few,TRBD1,TGTGCCAGCAGCATGGCAGGGGGCTTTGGGCAGAACACTGAAGCTTTCTTT,CASSMAGGFGQNTEAFF
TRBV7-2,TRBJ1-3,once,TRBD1,TGTGCCAGCAGCTTAATAGGGACAGGGGGTTCTGGAAACACCATATATTTT,CASSLIGTGGSGNTIYF
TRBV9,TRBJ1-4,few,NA,TGTGCCAGCAGCTCCGGACAGCGCGCAGGGGAAAAACTGTTTTTT,CASSSGQRAGEKLFF
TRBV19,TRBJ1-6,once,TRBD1,TGTGCCAGTCGTACCGGGGACAGTAATTCACCCCTCCACTTT,CASRTGDSNSPLHF
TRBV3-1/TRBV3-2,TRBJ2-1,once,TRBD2,TGTGCCAGCAGCCCCACGGGGGGGACGGGCAATGAGCAGTTCTTC,CASSPTGGTGNEQFF
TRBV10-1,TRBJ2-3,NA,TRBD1,TGCGCCAGCGGACAGGGTCGGACGCAGTATTTT,CASGQGRTQYF
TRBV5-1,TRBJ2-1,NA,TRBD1,TGCGCCAGCACGCCGGGACAGGGTGAAAATGAGCAGTTCTTC,CASTPGQGENEQFF